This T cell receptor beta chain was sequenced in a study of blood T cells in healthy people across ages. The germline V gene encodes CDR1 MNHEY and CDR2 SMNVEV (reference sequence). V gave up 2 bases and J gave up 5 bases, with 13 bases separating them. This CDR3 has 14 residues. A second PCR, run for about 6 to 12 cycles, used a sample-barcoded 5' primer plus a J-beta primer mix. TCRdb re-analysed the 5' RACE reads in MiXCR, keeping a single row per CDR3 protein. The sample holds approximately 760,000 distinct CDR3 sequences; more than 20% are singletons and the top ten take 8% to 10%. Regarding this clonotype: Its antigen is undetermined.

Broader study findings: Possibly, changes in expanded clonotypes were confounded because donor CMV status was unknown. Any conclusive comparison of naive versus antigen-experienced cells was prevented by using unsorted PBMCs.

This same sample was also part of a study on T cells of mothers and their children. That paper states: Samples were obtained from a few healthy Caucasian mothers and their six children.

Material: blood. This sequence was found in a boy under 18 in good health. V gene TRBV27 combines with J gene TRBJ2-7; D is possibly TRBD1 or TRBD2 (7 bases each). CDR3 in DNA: TGTGCCAGCAGTTTACGGGCAGGGGGGGACGAGCAGTACTTC. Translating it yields CASSLRAGGDEQYF.